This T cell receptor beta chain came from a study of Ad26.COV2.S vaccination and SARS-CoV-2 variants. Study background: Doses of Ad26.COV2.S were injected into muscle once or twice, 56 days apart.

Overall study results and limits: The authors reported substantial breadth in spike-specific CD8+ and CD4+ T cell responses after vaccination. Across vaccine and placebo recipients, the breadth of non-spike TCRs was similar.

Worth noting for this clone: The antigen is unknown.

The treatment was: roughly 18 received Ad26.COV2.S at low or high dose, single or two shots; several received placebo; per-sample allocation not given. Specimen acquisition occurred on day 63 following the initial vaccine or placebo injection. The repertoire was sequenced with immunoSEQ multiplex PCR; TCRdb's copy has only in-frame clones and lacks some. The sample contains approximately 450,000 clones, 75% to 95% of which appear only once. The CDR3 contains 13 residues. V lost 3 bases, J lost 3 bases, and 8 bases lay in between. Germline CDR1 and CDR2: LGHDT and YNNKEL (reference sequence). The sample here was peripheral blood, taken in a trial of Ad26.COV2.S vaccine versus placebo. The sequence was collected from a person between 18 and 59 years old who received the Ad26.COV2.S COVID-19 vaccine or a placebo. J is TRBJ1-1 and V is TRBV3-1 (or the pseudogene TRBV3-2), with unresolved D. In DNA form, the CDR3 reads TGTGCCAGCAGCCAGATGCTAGACACTGAAGCTTTCTTT. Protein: CASSQMLDTEAFF.